The 6 T cell receptor beta chains given below trace back to one sample, sequenced in a study of cytomegalovirus exposure and HLA in healthy donors. The PCR had 60 Vbeta and 13 Jbeta primers. Method: immunoSEQ multiplex PCR; TCRdb's copy keeps in-frame clones and lacks some. The sample contains 150,000 or so clones, 70% to 90% of which appear only once. The material sequenced was PBMCs. The receptors shown here come from a man in his forties or fifties in good health and CMV-seronegative.

The chain employs TRBV5-1 and TRBJ1-1; D is possibly TRBD1 (6 bases). V gave up 3 bases and J gave up 0 bases, with 9 bases separating them. Germline CDR1 reads SGHRS; CDR2 reads YFSETQ. There are 14 residues in the CDR3. The DNA of the CDR3 is TGCGCCAGCAGCTGGGGGGGCATGAACACTGAAGCTTTCTTT. As protein: CASSWGGMNTEAFF.

The chain carries TRBV28 and TRBJ1-6; D call uncertain. V was shortened by 2 bases and J by 9 bases, with 5 bases between the two germline ends. The CDR3 consists of 12 residues. Germline V CDR1 and CDR2: MDHEN, SYDVKM. The CDR3, as DNA: TGTGCCAGCAGTTTACGAGCTTCACCCCTCCACTTT. Protein product: CASSLRASPLHF.

In DNA form, the CDR3 reads TGTGCCAGTAGTAACCGGGACAGGGGGCGCGGGAATCAGCCCCAGCATTTT. Translating it yields CASSNRDRGRGNQPQHF. The gene calls are TRBV19 and TRBJ1-5, with 12 bases lining up with TRBD1. The CDR3 covers 17 residues. Germline values: CDR1 LNHDA, CDR2 SQIVND (reference sequence). V shed 4 bases, J shed 4 bases, and the junction held 8 bases outside the gene matches.

In nucleotides, the CDR3 is TGTGCCAGCAACCACCCAGTCACAGATACGCAGTATTTT. It is translated as CASNHPVTDTQYF. The chain links TRBV5-4 to TRBJ2-3; D remains unclear. Trimming shortened V by 6 bases and J by 2 bases, and 10 bases separated the two germline ends. Germline assignment: CDR1 SGHNT and CDR2 YYREEE (reference sequence). The CDR3 has 13 amino acids. The complete variable domain, with remaining parts taken from reference TRBV5-4 and TRBJ2-3, reads ETGVTQSPTHLIKTRGQQVTLRCSSQSGHNTVSWYQQALGQGPQFIFQYYREEENGRGNFPPRFSGLQFPNYSSELNVNALELDDSALYLCASNHPVTDTQYFGPGTRLTVL.

This clone was picked up a small number of times. V usage is TRBV7-6 and J usage is TRBJ1-4, with a weak D call TRBD1 (5 bases). V was clipped by 5 bases and J by 8 bases, with 15 bases between them. Germline assignment: CDR1 SGHVS and CDR2 FNYEAQ. CDR3 size: 14 residues. The CDR3, as DNA: TGTGCCAGCAGCGGAGGGACCGCGCCCGAAAAACTGTTTTTT. Its translation is CASSGGTAPEKLFF.

This sequence joins TRBV18 and TRBJ2-4, with TRBD2 matching 7 bases. The V and J ends lost 3 bases and 3 bases, in that order; junction bases with no gene match: 5. The CDR3 has 15 residues. Looked up from germline, CDR1 is KGHSH and CDR2 is LQKENI. This CDR3 is CASSPGAGSKNIQYF. As DNA, the CDR3 is TGTGCCAGCTCACCGGGAGCGGGAAGCAAAAACATTCAGTACTTC.